This T cell receptor (beta chain) derives from a study of T-cell reconstitution after alpha-beta-depleted transplantation in children. Trimming took off 0 bases at V and 2 bases at J, with 11 bases between the two ends. This CDR3 region has 15 residues. Germline lookup yields CDR1 ENHRY and CDR2 SYGVKD. This clonotype came up many times. Unique molecular identifiers were incorporated when the TCRbeta library was constructed. In TCRdb, the PCR reads were re-called with MiXCR into one record per CDR3 protein. This sample carries fewer than 550,000 distinct CDR3 sequences, approximately 10% of them seen once, and the ten largest clones take approximately 5%.

The input for sequencing was PBMCs from the stem cell graft donor, taken from the stem cell graft. The rearrangement joins TRBV10-3 to TRBJ2-7, with D perhaps TRBD2 (6 bases). This receptor was obtained from a human donor who donated a stem cell graft to a child with acute myeloid leukemia. CDR3 residues: CAISESNSGPYEQYF. CDR3 in DNA: TGTGCCATCAGTGAGTCGAATAGCGGTCCCTACGAGCAGTACTTC.